These 14 T cell receptor beta chains were all obtained from the same sample, sequenced in a study of T cells in localized non-small cell lung cancer (dated by TCRdb to about 2020). Receptor amplification or capture employed the immunoSEQ multiplex PCR assay. Entries here come from immuneACCESS through TCRdb and include only in-frame sequences with V and J called. Some clones fail to appear in such tables; in the studies checked, an unresolved V gene covers under half of the shortfall, and the cause of the remainder is unknown. Across this sample there are approximately 41,000 clones, with roughly 91% seen only once. The biggest ten clones account for about 10% of the sample. The specimen was PBMCs, collected before any cancer treatment. Source of these receptors: a woman aged 40-70 years with stage II lung adenocarcinoma.

The CDR3, as DNA: TGTGCCAGCAGTCCCAACCCGACAAGCAGCAATCAGCCCCAGCATTTT. This translates into CASSPNPTSSNQPQHF. The chain carries TRBV27 and TRBJ1-5; no definite D call. Germline V CDR1 and CDR2: MNHEY, SMNVEV (reference sequence). The ends were cut back, 5 bases at V and 1 base at J, with 15 bases in the middle. The CDR3 is 16 amino acids.

This chain uses TRBV4-1 with TRBJ2-2; D might be TRBD1 (5 bases). V lost 4 bases and J 0 bases, leaving 12 bases between the germline ends. CDR1 is MGHRA and CDR2 is YSYEKL in the germline V gene. The CDR3 loop spans 16 amino acids. In DNA, the CDR3 is TGCGCCAGCAGCCCCAAAGGGGCGCCGAACACCGGGGAGCTGTTTTTT. It yields the protein CASSPKGAPNTGELFF.

The rearrangement uses TRBV18 and TRBJ1-2; D is unresolved. Looked up from germline, CDR1 is KGHSH and CDR2 is LQKENI. Trimming cost V 3 bases and J 4 bases, with 12 bases left between them. This CDR3 contains 14 residues. CDR3 bases: TGTGCCAGCTCACCCCCAGAAATCTCCTATGGCTACACCTTC. It translates to CASSPPEISYGYTF.

The chain couples TRBV19 to TRBJ1-1; 9 bases match TRBD1. After removal of 5 bases from V and 1 base from J, the junction contained 8 bases not matched to a gene. The CDR3 contains 16 residues. Germline V gives CDR1 LNHDA, CDR2 SQIVND (reference sequence). Written as DNA, the CDR3 is TGTGCCAGTAGTCCCGGACAGGGGAGAAGGAACACTGAAGCTTTCTTT. The encoded protein is CASSPGQGRRNTEAFF.

This chain links TRBV9 with TRBJ2-3; maybe TRBD2 (7 bases). Trimming pared 4 bases from V and 0 bases from J, leaving 15 bases between. This CDR3 is 16 amino acids long. The germline V gene has CDR1 SGDLS and CDR2 YYNGEE. The CDR3 DNA is TGTGCCAGCAGCTCTCGGGGGGCCTCTAGCACAGATACGCAGTATTTT. Its protein product is CASSSRGASSTDTQYF.

This chain links TRBV29-1 with TRBJ2-7; the D is unclear. The CDR3 length is 14 residues. In germline, CDR1 is SQVTM, CDR2 ANQGSEA. V gave up 5 bases and J gave up 0 bases, with 14 bases separating them. CDR3 sequence reads: CSVSSLVSSYEQYF. CDR3 DNA sequence: TGCAGCGTTTCATCCCTTGTGAGCTCCTACGAGCAGTACTTC.

The chain has TRBV5-1 and TRBJ2-7; D gene uncertain. Trimming left V 3 bases short and J 4 bases short, with 8 bases between. Germline V gives CDR1 SGHRS, CDR2 YFSETQ. The CDR3 length is 12 residues. The CDR3 DNA follows: TGCGCCAGCAGCTCCACGTCGTACGAGCAGTACTTC. Its translation is CASSSTSYEQYF.

The rearrangement links TRBV6-6 to TRBJ1-2; 10 bases align to TRBD1. This CDR3 region has 14 residues. Trimming removed 4 bases from V and 4 bases from J; junction bases left unmatched: 3. In germline, CDR1 is MNHNY, CDR2 SVGAGI (reference sequence). The CDR3 protein is CASSWGQGPYGYTF. The CDR3 DNA reads as TGTGCCAGCAGTTGGGGACAGGGGCCCTATGGCTACACCTTC.

This CDR3 reads CASESGLSGANVLTF. The CDR3 nucleotides are TGTGCCAGCGAGTCTGGTCTCTCTGGGGCCAACGTCCTGACTTTC. The V gene is TRBV2, the J gene TRBJ2-6, with D unresolved. The CDR3 spans 15 residues. The germline V gene has CDR1 SNHLY and CDR2 FYNNEI. Trimming cost V 8 bases and J 0 bases, with 11 bases left between them.

This chain links TRBV5-4 with TRBJ2-3; tentative D call: TRBD1 (5 bases). Trimming took off 3 bases at V and 0 bases at J, with 8 bases between the two ends. The germline gives CDR1 SGHNT, CDR2 YYREEE (reference sequence). This CDR3 contains 14 residues. As DNA, the CDR3 is TGTGCCAGCAGCTGGCGACAGAGCACAGATACGCAGTATTTT. Amino acid sequence: CASSWRQSTDTQYF.

A word on this clone: At one end, the junction sequence differs from germline, possibly due to a read error. Written as DNA, the CDR3 is TGTGCCAGTAGTACCTCAGGGATCTGGAACTTC. It specifies CASSTSGIWNF. The chain is built from TRBV19 and TRBJ2-7; maybe TRBD1 (5 bases). This CDR3 has 11 amino acids. Germline V gene lookup returns CDR1 LNHDA and CDR2 SQIVND (reference sequence).

The rearrangement links TRBV5-8 to TRBJ1-5; 11 bases agree with TRBD1. J lost 6 bases, V lost 5 bases, and 1 base had no gene match. The V gene's germline CDR1 is SGHTS and CDR2 YDEGEE. The length of the CDR3 is 13 residues. CDR3 residues: CASRGTGGQPQHF. DNA of the CDR3: TGTGCCAGCAGGGGGACAGGGGGTCAGCCCCAGCATTTT.

The J gene is TRBJ1-1, the V gene TRBV6-6, with a weak D call TRBD1 (5 bases). V was shortened by 2 bases and J by 7 bases, with 11 bases between the two germline ends. The germline gives CDR1 MNHNY, CDR2 SVGAGI (reference sequence). The CDR3 has 13 amino acids. CDR3 amino acids: CASSYNRQSEAFF. The DNA for the CDR3 is TGTGCCAGCAGTTACAACCGACAGAGTGAAGCTTTCTTT.

The count of this clone is one. This chain joins TRBV6-1 and TRBJ1-1, with 12 bases matching TRBD1. Germline CDR1 is MNHNS and CDR2 is SASEGT. Unmatched junction bases numbered 6, after V lost 4 bases and J lost 0 bases. The CDR3 consists of 17 residues. The CDR3 sequence is CASSGDRGRTMNTEAFF. For the CDR3, the DNA is TGTGCCAGCAGTGGGGACAGGGGGCGCACCATGAACACTGAAGCTTTCTTT.